The rows below give T cell receptor beta chains drawn from one sample of a study of blood T cells in healthy people across ages. TCRdb reprocessed the 5' RACE reads with MiXCR, giving one entry per CDR3 protein. Among about 1,600,000 distinct CDR3 sequences listed, about 40% were seen once. Specimen: blood. The receptors here all came from a young woman in good health. Each CDR3 is given with its conserved first and last residue. A D gene is named only where the DNA matches it firmly. Part of the rows lack a size; the others show once, few, many or a class for expanded clones.

j_call | v_call | clone_size | d_call | cdr3_aa | cdr3_nt
TRBJ2-4 | TRBV4-1 | . | . | CASSPGSAVDIQYF | TGCGCCAGCAGTCCCGGGTCGGCAGTCGACATTCAGTACTTC
TRBJ1-3 | TRBV5-1 | once | . | CASSAGGGSSGNTIYF | TGCGCCAGCAGCGCAGGAGGGGGTAGCTCTGGAAACACCATATATTTT
TRBJ2-3 | TRBV5-4 | few | TRBD2 | CASSTNSGGPTDTQYF | TGTGCCAGCAGCACCAATAGCGGGGGGCCTACAGATACGCAGTATTTT
TRBJ2-1 | TRBV6-2/TRBV6-3 | . | . | CASSNPLEVYSYEQFF | TGTGCCAGCAGTAACCCGCTGGAGGTTTACTCCTACGAGCAGTTCTTC
TRBJ2-5 | TRBV20-1 | . | . | CSARKRGMGETQYF | TGCAGTGCTAGAAAGCGCGGGATGGGAGAGACCCAGTACTTC
TRBJ2-1 | TRBV6-1 | few | TRBD1 | CASSPNDQTGAVNEQFF | TGTGCCAGCAGCCCTAACGACCAAACAGGGGCAGTCAATGAGCAGTTCTTC
TRBJ2-7 | TRBV9 | . | TRBD1 | CASSTGQGAGEQYF | TGTGCCAGCAGTACCGGACAGGGGGCAGGCGAGCAGTACTTC
TRBJ2-4 | TRBV4-1 | . | TRBD1 | CASSQDGTGIDIQYF | TGCGCCAGCAGCCAAGATGGGACAGGGATCGACATTCAGTACTTC
TRBJ2-7 | TRBV4-1 | . | . | CASSPGLSRELSYEQYF | TGCGCCAGCAGCCCCGGACTATCCCGGGAGCTCTCCTACGAGCAGTACTTC
TRBJ1-5 | TRBV29-1 | . | TRBD1 | CGVATGLNQPQHF | TGCGGCGTTGCGACAGGGCTCAATCAGCCCCAGCATTTT
TRBJ2-3 | TRBV10-3 | . | . | CAISGFASGPDTQYF | TGTGCCATCAGTGGATTTGCGAGTGGCCCAGATACGCAGTATTTT
TRBJ2-3 | TRBV4-2 | . | . | CASSPPGAKSTDTQYF | TGTGCCAGCAGCCCCCCGGGAGCGAAGAGCACAGATACGCAGTATTTT